A single T cell receptor (beta chain) is shown here with its context. The germline V gene has CDR1 MNHEY and CDR2 SVGAGI. This CDR3 is 15 amino acids long. With 0 bases removed from V and 6 bases from J, the gap between germline ends came to 12 bases. TCRdb's copy holds only in-frame clones and misses some; the assay was immunoSEQ multiplex PCR. The sample lists roughly 1,800,000 clones; over 85% were seen once. This specimen belongs to a study of shared clonotypes between healthy human individuals. Terminally differentiated effector memory CD45RA+ cells were excluded by CCR7 positive selection of CD45RO-negative cells.

The source of this sequence is a man between 18 and 35 years old in good health. This chain links TRBV6-5 with TRBJ2-4; D remains unclear. The sequencing sample was made of naive CD8+ T cells sorted from blood. The CDR3 region has the DNA TGTGCCAGCAGTTACTCCGGAAGCGAGTTAAACATTCAGTACTTC. As protein: CASSYSGSELNIQYF.